The 20 T cell receptor beta chains in this list originate from one sample, sequenced in a study of T cell repertoires in cytomegalovirus infection. TCRdb re-derived calls from the reads in MiXCR, one entry per CDR3 protein. The table lists 500,000 or so distinct CDR3 sequences, about 15% of them singletons. Sequences were obtained from CD8+ T cells from PBMCs. The receptors derive from a human donor in good health (CMV status not recorded). Some clones in this sample may be carry-over from other donors' samples.

This clonotype was seen repeatedly, ten times or more. The chain combines TRBV7-9 with TRBJ2-2, with TRBD2 matching 10 bases. CDR1 SEHNR and CDR2 FQNEAQ come from the germline V gene (reference sequence). J was trimmed by 2 bases and V by 4 bases; bases with no gene match: 4. The CDR3 is 16 residues long. The CDR3 region has the DNA TGTGCCAGCAGCTCTTGGACTAGCGGAAACACCGGGGAGCTGTTTTTT. Translation gives CASSSWTSGNTGELFF.

There are a few counts of this clonotype. The V call is TRBV9, the J call TRBJ1-1; D not resolved. CDR3 size: 16 residues. Germline V gene sequence: CDR1 SGDLS, CDR2 YYNGEE. The V end lost 2 bases, the J end lost 0 bases, and 14 bases lay between the germline ends. CDR3 amino acids: CASSVSDRTVNTEAFF. The CDR3 DNA sequence: TGTGCCAGCAGCGTGTCGGACCGAACGGTGAACACTGAAGCTTTCTTT.

This clonotype was observed a few times. V is TRBV14 and J is TRBJ2-1; weak D call: TRBD1 (5 bases). V was trimmed by 6 bases and J by 5 bases, leaving 20 bases between them. CDR1 SGHDN and CDR2 FVKESK come from the germline V gene. This CDR3 is built from 16 residues. CDR3 amino acids: CASSNLGALGDNEQFF. The CDR3 DNA sequence: TGTGCCAGCAGTAATTTAGGGGCCCTTGGAGACAATGAGCAGTTCTTC.

This clonotype has only a few counts. The chain has TRBV28 and TRBJ2-7; weak D call: TRBD1 (5 bases). The CDR3 is 13 amino acids. The V end was cut by 3 bases, the J end by 5 bases, with 11 bases between. Germline V lookup: CDR1 MDHEN, CDR2 SYDVKM. The CDR3 DNA reads as TGTGCCAGCAGTTTGGGCAGGGTCAACGAGCAGTACTTC. Its protein is CASSLGRVNEQYF.

This clonotype was observed many times. V gene TRBV7-9 combines with J gene TRBJ2-1; 9 nucleotides line up with TRBD1. The CDR3 is 22 amino acids. The trim removed 4 bases at V and 6 bases at J, leaving 28 bases unmatched. The germline CDR1 and CDR2 sequences are SEHNR and FQNEAQ (reference sequence). The CDR3 nucleotides read TGTGCCAGCAGCTCTTGGTCCGTTGGGACAGGGCATCCGCGTCCCCGCCGCAATGAGCAGTTCTTC. Protein: CASSSWSVGTGHPRPRRNEQFF. Looking up the rest from reference TRBV7-9 and TRBJ2-1 gives the full variable domain: DTGVSQNPRHKITKRGQNVTFRCDPISEHNRLYWYRQTLGQGPEFLTYFQNEAQLEKSRLLSDRFSAERPKGSFSTLEIQRTEQGDSAMYLCASSSWSVGTGHPRPRRNEQFFGPGTRLTVL.

Comments on this clonotype: This could be a read error, since a much larger clone is one nucleotide away. This chain joins TRBV10-3 and TRBJ1-5; D remains unclear. V lost 0 bases and J lost 1, with 10 bases in between. The CDR3 length is 16 residues. Looked up from germline, CDR1 is ENHRY and CDR2 is SYGVKD. Written as DNA, the CDR3 is TGTGCCATCAGTGAGTCGAAGGCCTTGAGCAATCAGCCCCAGCATTTT. It specifies CAISESKALSNQPQHF.

This clonotype turned up a few times. The V gene is TRBV9, the J gene TRBJ1-6; no clear D gene. The V gene's germline CDR1 is SGDLS and CDR2 YYNGEE. The CDR3 has 17 amino acids. Deletions cut 0 bases from V and 8 bases from J, with 18 bases between. CDR3 in DNA: TGTGCCAGCAGCGTAGCTTTGAGCCCCAACGGGGATTCACCCCTCCACTTT. It translates to CASSVALSPNGDSPLHF.

This clonotype was counted many times. The gene calls are TRBV7-2 and TRBJ2-7; the match to TRBD2 covers 9 bases. The V and J ends lost 5 bases and 1 base, in that order; junction bases with no gene match: 3. The CDR3 is 14 residues long. Germline-derived CDR1 and CDR2 are SGHTA and FQGNSA. The CDR3, as DNA: TGTGCCAGCAGCGCCCTAGCGGGGTCCTACGAGCAGTACTTC. It is translated as CASSALAGSYEQYF.

This clonotype was seen many times. The V and J genes are TRBV27 and TRBJ2-2; D gene uncertain. The CDR3 length is 14 residues. Germline V gene sequence: CDR1 MNHEY, CDR2 SMNVEV (reference sequence). V was shortened by 3 bases and J by 4 bases, with 9 bases between the two germline ends. DNA of the CDR3: TGTGCCAGCAGTTTGACACATCGCACCGGGGAGCTGTTTTTT. As protein: CASSLTHRTGELFF.

For this clonotype: One junction end disagrees with the germline gene, perhaps due to a read error. The rearrangement links TRBV12-3 or TRBV12-4 to TRBJ2-7; D is ambiguous. The CDR3 is made up of 13 amino acids. DNA for the CDR3: TGTGCCAGCTTGGACCCGAGATCCTACGTGCAGTACTTC. Its translation: CASLDPRSYVQYF.

This clonotype was seen only once. The chain combines TRBV9 with TRBJ2-3; 11 bases match TRBD2. V lost 3 bases to trimming and J lost 4 bases; unmatched junction nucleotides: 1. CDR1 is SGDLS and CDR2 is YYNGEE in the germline V gene. The CDR3 runs 14 residues. The CDR3 region is CASSGLAGSDTQYF. The CDR3 bases are TGTGCCAGCAGCGGACTAGCGGGATCAGATACGCAGTATTTT.

This clonotype appeared many times. The genes are TRBV6-5 and TRBJ2-7, with D possibly being TRBD1 (5 bases). Between the trimmed V and J ends, which lost 0 bases and 4 bases, there was a span of 16 bases. Germline lookup yields CDR1 MNHEY and CDR2 SVGAGI. There are 16 residues in the CDR3. This CDR3 reads CASSYSAGHETYEQYF. As DNA, the CDR3 is TGTGCCAGCAGTTACTCGGCAGGACATGAGACTTACGAGCAGTACTTC.

This clonotype was picked up a small number of times. The chain joins TRBV15 to TRBJ2-7; TRBD1 matches at 8 bases. Germline V CDR1 and CDR2: LNHNV, YYDKDF (reference sequence). V lost 2 bases, J lost 1 base, and 4 bases stayed unmatched. This CDR3 region has 15 residues. CDR3 DNA: TGTGCCACCAGCAGACAGGGGGCGGGGTCCTACGAGCAGTACTTC. Translation: CATSRQGAGSYEQYF.

Regarding this clonotype: A much larger clone sits a single nucleotide away, making a read error possible. The genes are TRBV6-6 and TRBJ1-1; D might be TRBD1 (6 bases). The CDR3 contains 12 residues. Germline loops: CDR1 MNHNY, CDR2 SVGAGI (reference sequence). CDR3 nucleotide sequence: TGTGCCAGCGGAGAAGGGGGTACTGAAGCTTCCTTT. This translates into CASGEGGTEASF.

This clonotype came up many times. The genes are TRBV29-1 and TRBJ2-7; 7 bases map to TRBD2. Germline V gives CDR1 SQVTM, CDR2 ANQGSEA. V shed 2 bases, J shed 3 bases, and the junction held 16 bases outside the gene matches. This CDR3 contains 17 residues. The CDR3: CSVEILAGDYLSYEQYF. The CDR3, as DNA: TGCAGCGTTGAAATTTTGGCGGGAGATTACCTGAGCTACGAGCAGTACTTC.

The chain carries TRBV6-5 and TRBJ1-1; TRBD1 is a possible D gene (6 bases). V gave up 3 bases and J gave up 1 base, with 9 bases separating them. In germline, CDR1 is MNHEY, CDR2 SVGAGI. The CDR3 totals 14 residues. The CDR3 nucleotides are TGTGCCAGCAGTTATACAGGGCCGAACACTGAAGCTTTCTTT. Its protein is CASSYTGPNTEAFF.

J is TRBJ1-5 and V is TRBV27; 7 nucleotides align to TRBD1. The CDR3 length is 14 residues. The junction had 4 bases not matched to a gene; V was cut back by 4 bases and J by 4 bases. Germline assignment: CDR1 MNHEY and CDR2 SMNVEV (reference sequence). This CDR3 is CASSWAGGNQPQHF. CDR3 coding DNA: TGTGCCAGCAGTTGGGCAGGGGGAAATCAGCCCCAGCATTTT.

The sample holds a few counts of this clonotype. The chain combines TRBV2 with TRBJ2-1, with D possibly called TRBD1 or TRBD2 (5 bases each). The CDR3 length is 16 residues. Trimming took 1 base from V and 4 from J, leaving 14 bases between them. CDR1 SNHLY and CDR2 FYNNEI come from the germline V gene. CDR3 nucleotide sequence: TGTGCCAGCAGTGAAGGGATGGGGGTATCGTACAATGAGCAGTTCTTC. Its protein product is CASSEGMGVSYNEQFF.

This clonotype came up many times. This rearrangement joins TRBV12-3 or TRBV12-4 to TRBJ1-5, with D perhaps matching TRBD1 (6 bases). The CDR3 sequence is 15 residues long. V dropped 2 bases and J dropped 3 bases, with 11 bases sitting between them. The CDR3 region is CASSLFGGPNQPQHF. CDR3 DNA: TGTGCCAGCAGTTTATTCGGGGGCCCCAATCAGCCCCAGCATTTT.

This clonotype was seen ten or more times. This chain uses TRBV4-1 with TRBJ2-7; possible D gene TRBD1, 6 bases. Germline V gene sequence: CDR1 MGHRA, CDR2 YSYEKL. V gave up 5 bases and J gave up 3 bases, with 14 bases separating them. The CDR3 consists of 14 residues. The CDR3 DNA sequence: TGCGCCAGCAGCTTCCGGGACACCCGCTACGAGCAGTACTTC. Amino acids: CASSFRDTRYEQYF.